This T cell receptor (beta chain) was recorded in a study of blood T cell repertoires in COVID-19. Study as a whole: The samples span acute and convalescent COVID-19 from the United States, Italy and Spain. The analysed material was cDNA or gDNA that came from T cells, B-cell-depleted T cells, or PBMCs.

Source study methods: By means of reference gene primer amplification, nucleated cell counts were estimated. Assay used: immunoSEQ multiplex PCR; TCRdb lists only in-frame clones, some missing. D and trimming were read from the DNA, whereas the V and J calls and clone size are those reported in that table. The sample holds 130,000 to 150,000 clones; about 85% are singletons and the top ten take roughly 2.6%. Trimming removed 4 bases at V and 1 base at J, with 15 bases between. The length of the CDR3 is 16 residues. From germline, CDR1 is LGHDT and CDR2 YNNKEL (reference sequence). This clonotype originated in a human donor with acute or convalescent COVID-19. The donor label of this sample is uncertain. The sequenced material came from peripheral blood. V usage is TRBV3-1 (or the pseudogene TRBV3-2) and J usage is TRBJ2-3; no reliable D call. The CDR3: CASSPDLGRGTDTQYF. DNA of the CDR3: TGTGCCAGCAGCCCTGACCTAGGTCGCGGCACAGATACGCAGTATTTT.